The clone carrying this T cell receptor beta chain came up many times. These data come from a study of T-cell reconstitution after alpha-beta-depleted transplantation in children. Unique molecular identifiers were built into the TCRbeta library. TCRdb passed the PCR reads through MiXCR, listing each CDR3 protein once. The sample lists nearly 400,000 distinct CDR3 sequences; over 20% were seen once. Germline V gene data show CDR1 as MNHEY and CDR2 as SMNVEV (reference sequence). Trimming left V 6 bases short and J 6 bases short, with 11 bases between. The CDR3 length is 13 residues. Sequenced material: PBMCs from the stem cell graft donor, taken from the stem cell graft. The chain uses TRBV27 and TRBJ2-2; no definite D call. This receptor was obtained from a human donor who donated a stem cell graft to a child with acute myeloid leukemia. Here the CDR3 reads CASSSTFAGELFF. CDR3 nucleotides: TGTGCCAGCAGCTCCACTTTCGCCGGGGAGCTGTTTTTT.